The following is a T cell receptor (beta chain) sequence with its context. Its antigen remains unknown. Expressed TCRB transcripts were sequenced because the entire RNA isolate underwent reverse transcription. Assay: immunoSEQ multiplex PCR; the TCRdb copy retains only in-frame clones and omits some. The sample consists of 250,000 or so clones, roughly two thirds of them appearing once. The sample originates from a study of beta chain features in type 1 diabetes. Study conclusions and caveats: Lower insertion and higher deletion counts appeared at VDJ junctions in type 1 diabetes patients.

The sequenced sample was naive CD4+ T cells from blood. This sequence was found in a man younger than 45 in good health.

The CDR3 loop is CASSLDPEQFF. The CDR3 coding sequence is TGTGCCAGCAGCTTAGATCCTGAGCAGTTCTTC. V and J are TRBV7-9 and TRBJ2-1; D gene unclear. Germline V gene sequence: CDR1 SEHNR, CDR2 FQNEAQ (reference sequence). V lost 1 base to trimming and J lost 9 bases, with 4 bases between them. The CDR3 extends over 11 amino acids.